The rows below give T cell receptor beta chains drawn from one sample of a study of T cells in Graves' hyperthyroidism and ophthalmopathy. Each CDR3 protein gets one entry after TCRdb re-called the multiplex PCR reads with MiXCR. The profile shows fewer than 350,000 distinct CDR3 sequences, roughly an eighth of them singletons. Sequenced sample: blood. Source of these receptors: a woman between 35 and 50 years old with Graves' hyperthyroidism. CDR3s include the opening cysteine and the closing phenylalanine or tryptophan. A D gene is named only where the DNA matches it firmly. A row's size may be missing; if present it is once, few, many or a size class.

D gene: TRBD1; J gene: TRBJ2-5; V gene: TRBV7-9; clone size: many; CDR3 DNA: TGTGCCAGCAGCTTAGCCCTGACAGGGCTTTTAGAGACCCAGTACTTC; CDR3 protein: CASSLALTGLLETQYF
D gene: NA; J gene: TRBJ2-7; V gene: TRBV5-1; clone size: many; CDR3 DNA: TGCGCCAGCAGCAAAGTAGGGGTAACAGGCGAGCAGTACTTC; CDR3 protein: CASSKVGVTGEQYF
D gene: NA; J gene: TRBJ2-2; V gene: TRBV7-2; clone size: few; CDR3 DNA: TGTGCCAGCAGCCCCCCCCCAGGGAACACCGGGGAGCTGTTTTTT; CDR3 protein: CASSPPPGNTGELFF
D gene: NA; J gene: TRBJ2-3; V gene: TRBV20-1; clone size: many; CDR3 DNA: TGCAGTGGCGAGAGGCTCGCGGGAGATACGCAGTATTTT; CDR3 protein: CSGERLAGDTQYF
D gene: TRBD2; J gene: TRBJ2-7; V gene: TRBV5-1; clone size: many; CDR3 DNA: TGCGCCAGCAGTGCGGGACTAGCAAAAACCTACGAGCAGTACTTC; CDR3 protein: CASSAGLAKTYEQYF
D gene: NA; J gene: TRBJ1-4; V gene: TRBV5-1; clone size: NA; CDR3 DNA: TGCGCCAGCAGCTTGGATGGACAGGAAAAACTGTTTTTT; CDR3 protein: CASSLDGQEKLFF
D gene: NA; J gene: TRBJ1-2; V gene: TRBV29-1; clone size: NA; CDR3 DNA: TGCAGCGTGGGGGGCGTAACTAACTATGGCTACACCTTC; CDR3 protein: CSVGGVTNYGYTF
D gene: TRBD1; J gene: TRBJ1-6; V gene: TRBV28; clone size: few; CDR3 DNA: TGTGCCAGCAGTATACAGGGGAGGAATTCACCCCTCCACTTT; CDR3 protein: CASSIQGRNSPLHF
D gene: TRBD2; J gene: TRBJ2-3; V gene: TRBV2; clone size: NA; CDR3 DNA: TGTGCCAGCAGTGCATCCGGGACTAGCGGACCTCGGGGGACACCAGGTACGCAGTATTTT; CDR3 protein: CASSASGTSGPRGTPGTQYF
D gene: NA; J gene: TRBJ1-2; V gene: TRBV29-1; clone size: NA; CDR3 DNA: TGCAGCGTTGCCAGGGGTGGAGGCTACACCTTC; CDR3 protein: CSVARGGGYTF
D gene: TRBD2; J gene: TRBJ2-7; V gene: TRBV6-1; clone size: NA; CDR3 DNA: TGTGCCAGCAGCAGCAATAACGACTATTTAGCGGGAAATTACGAGCAGTACTTC; CDR3 protein: CASSSNNDYLAGNYEQYF
D gene: NA; J gene: TRBJ2-7; V gene: TRBV2; clone size: few; CDR3 DNA: TGTGCCAGCTCCGAGACCCAGGTCGGCGAGCAGTACTTC; CDR3 protein: CASSETQVGEQYF
D gene: TRBD1; J gene: TRBJ2-2; V gene: TRBV6-1; clone size: few; CDR3 DNA: TGTGCCAGCAGGGGACAGCAAAACACCGGGGAGCTGTTTTTT; CDR3 protein: CASRGQQNTGELFF
D gene: NA; J gene: TRBJ1-5; V gene: TRBV28; clone size: NA; CDR3 DNA: TGTGCCAGCAGTTTAGAAGGGGGACGCGAGCCCCAGCATTTT; CDR3 protein: CASSLEGGREPQHF
D gene: NA; J gene: TRBJ1-1; V gene: TRBV7-8; clone size: many; CDR3 DNA: TGTGCCAGCAGCTTAGAGGCAGGGACGAACACTGAAGCTTTCTTT; CDR3 protein: CASSLEAGTNTEAFF
D gene: NA; J gene: TRBJ1-1; V gene: TRBV27; clone size: many; CDR3 DNA: TGTGCCAGCAGTTTAAGGGCCTGGTCGAAGGAAGCTTTCTTT; CDR3 protein: CASSLRAWSKEAFF
D gene: TRBD1; J gene: TRBJ2-7; V gene: TRBV12-3/TRBV12-4; clone size: NA; CDR3 DNA: TGTGCCAGCAGCAAACCCGGACAGGGGATTGACTACGAGCAGTACTTC; CDR3 protein: CASSKPGQGIDYEQYF
D gene: NA; J gene: TRBJ2-5; V gene: TRBV10-3; clone size: many; CDR3 DNA: TGTGCCATCTCAGGGCCAGAAGAACAAGAGACCCAGTACTTC; CDR3 protein: CAISGPEEQETQYF
D gene: NA; J gene: TRBJ1-2; V gene: TRBV24-1; clone size: many; CDR3 DNA: TGTGCCACCAGTGATTTGAAAAAGGGGCACTATGGCTACACCTTC; CDR3 protein: CATSDLKKGHYGYTF
D gene: NA; J gene: TRBJ1-4; V gene: TRBV10-3; clone size: few; CDR3 DNA: TGTGCCACCCTTCAGGGAATAGGCGAAAAACTGTTTTTT; CDR3 protein: CATLQGIGEKLFF
D gene: NA; J gene: TRBJ2-5; V gene: TRBV5-5; clone size: many; CDR3 DNA: TGTGCCAGCAGCGGAGGCATGCCGGGTGTGGAGACCCAGTACTTC; CDR3 protein: CASSGGMPGVETQYF
D gene: NA; J gene: TRBJ1-4; V gene: TRBV3-1; clone size: many; CDR3 DNA: TGTGCCAGCAGTAGAACTAATGAAAAACTGTTTTTT; CDR3 protein: CASSRTNEKLFF
D gene: NA; J gene: TRBJ2-1; V gene: TRBV27; clone size: many; CDR3 DNA: TGTGCCAGCAGTTACCGCGGGACTTTTAATGAGCAGTTCTTC; CDR3 protein: CASSYRGTFNEQFF
D gene: TRBD1; J gene: TRBJ1-1; V gene: TRBV12-3/TRBV12-4; clone size: many; CDR3 DNA: TGTGCCAGCAGCCGGACAGGGGGTGGGACTGAAGCTTTCTTT; CDR3 protein: CASSRTGGGTEAFF
D gene: TRBD2; J gene: TRBJ2-3; V gene: TRBV4-2; clone size: few; CDR3 DNA: TGTGCCAGCAGCCCCATCGGGACTAGCGGGAGGGTGGTAGATACGCAGTATTTT; CDR3 protein: CASSPIGTSGRVVDTQYF
D gene: TRBD2; J gene: TRBJ2-1; V gene: TRBV24-1; clone size: NA; CDR3 DNA: TGTGCCACCAGTGAGATAGGGACTACAAATGAGCAGTTCTTC; CDR3 protein: CATSEIGTTNEQFF
D gene: NA; J gene: TRBJ2-5; V gene: TRBV11-2; clone size: once; CDR3 DNA: TGTGCCAGCAGCTTAGACCACGGGCGAGAGGCCCAGTACTTC; CDR3 protein: CASSLDHGREAQYF
D gene: NA; J gene: TRBJ1-6; V gene: TRBV6-2/TRBV6-3; clone size: NA; CDR3 DNA: TGTGCCAGCAGCCCAGCCGGGGGCTCCTATAATTCACCCCTCCACTTT; CDR3 protein: CASSPAGGSYNSPLHF
D gene: TRBD1; J gene: TRBJ1-5; V gene: TRBV27; clone size: many; CDR3 DNA: TGTGCCAGCAGTTTAGATGGGACAGCGAATCCCCAGCATTTT; CDR3 protein: CASSLDGTANPQHF
D gene: NA; J gene: TRBJ1-2; V gene: TRBV10-3; clone size: NA; CDR3 DNA: TGTGCCATCAGTGTTCTGGGGTTTGGCTATGGCTACACCTTC; CDR3 protein: CAISVLGFGYGYTF
D gene: NA; J gene: TRBJ1-6; V gene: TRBV20-1; clone size: NA; CDR3 DNA: TGCAGTGCCCGGGAGGGGGATTCACCCCTCCACTTC; CDR3 protein: CSAREGDSPLHF
D gene: NA; J gene: TRBJ2-1; V gene: TRBV6-2/TRBV6-3; clone size: NA; CDR3 DNA: TGTGCCAGCAGTTACGCGGGTAATGAGCAGTTCTTC; CDR3 protein: CASSYAGNEQFF
D gene: NA; J gene: TRBJ1-1; V gene: TRBV20-1; clone size: few; CDR3 DNA: TGCAGTGTTTACTTTTGGGGAACTTTAGAAGCTTTCTTT; CDR3 protein: CSVYFWGTLEAFF
D gene: TRBD1; J gene: TRBJ1-2; V gene: TRBV4-3; clone size: NA; CDR3 DNA: TGCGCCAGCAGCCAAGGAACAGGGGGCTCAAGCTACACCTTC; CDR3 protein: CASSQGTGGSSYTF
D gene: TRBD1; J gene: TRBJ2-5; V gene: TRBV28; clone size: many; CDR3 DNA: TGTGCCAGCAGTTTGAGACAGGGTGGGGAGACCCAGTACTTC; CDR3 protein: CASSLRQGGETQYF
D gene: NA; J gene: TRBJ1-4; V gene: TRBV20-1; clone size: few; CDR3 DNA: TGCAGTGCACCGAGAGGGAGTCGGAAACTGTTTTTT; CDR3 protein: CSAPRGSRKLFF
D gene: TRBD1; J gene: TRBJ2-7; V gene: TRBV3-1; clone size: NA; CDR3 DNA: TGTGCCAGCAGACTCGGGACAGAAACCTACGAGCAGTACTTC; CDR3 protein: CASRLGTETYEQYF
D gene: NA; J gene: TRBJ2-5; V gene: TRBV3-1; clone size: many; CDR3 DNA: TGTGCCAGCAGCCAAATCCCATATGGGTTGGAGACCCAGTACTTC; CDR3 protein: CASSQIPYGLETQYF
D gene: NA; J gene: TRBJ2-3; V gene: TRBV11-2; clone size: many; CDR3 DNA: TGTGCCAGCAGCTTAACTCGTACAGATACGCAGTATTTT; CDR3 protein: CASSLTRTDTQYF
D gene: NA; J gene: TRBJ1-4; V gene: TRBV27; clone size: many; CDR3 DNA: TGTGCCATGAAAGGGGGACAAACTAATGAAAAACTGTTTTTT; CDR3 protein: CAMKGGQTNEKLFF
D gene: NA; J gene: TRBJ2-7; V gene: TRBV28; clone size: few; CDR3 DNA: TGTGCCAGCAGAAAGAACAGGGACGAGCAGTACTTC; CDR3 protein: CASRKNRDEQYF